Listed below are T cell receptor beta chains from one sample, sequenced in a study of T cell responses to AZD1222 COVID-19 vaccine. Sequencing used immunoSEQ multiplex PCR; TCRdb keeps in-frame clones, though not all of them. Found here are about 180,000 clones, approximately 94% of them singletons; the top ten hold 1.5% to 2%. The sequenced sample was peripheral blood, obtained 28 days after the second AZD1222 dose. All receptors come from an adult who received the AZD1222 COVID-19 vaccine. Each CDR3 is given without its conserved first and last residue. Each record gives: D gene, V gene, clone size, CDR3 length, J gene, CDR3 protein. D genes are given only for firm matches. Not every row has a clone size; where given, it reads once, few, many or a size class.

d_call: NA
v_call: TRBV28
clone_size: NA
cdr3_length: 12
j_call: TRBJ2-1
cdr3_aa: ASSTGVLTNEQF

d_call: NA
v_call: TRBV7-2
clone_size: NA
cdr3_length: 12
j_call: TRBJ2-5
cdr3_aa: ASSSLDSKETQY

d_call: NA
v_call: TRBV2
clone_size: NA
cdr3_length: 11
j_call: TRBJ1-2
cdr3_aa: ASTVQGFYGYT

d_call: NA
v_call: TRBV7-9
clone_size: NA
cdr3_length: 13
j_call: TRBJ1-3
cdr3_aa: ASSYTGSSGNTIY

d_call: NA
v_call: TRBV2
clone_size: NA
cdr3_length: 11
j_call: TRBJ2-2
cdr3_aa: ASTRARTGELF

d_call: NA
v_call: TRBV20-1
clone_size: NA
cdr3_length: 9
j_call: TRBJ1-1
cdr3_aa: SLNGNTEAF

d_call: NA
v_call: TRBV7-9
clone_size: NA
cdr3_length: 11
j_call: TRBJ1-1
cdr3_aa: ASSVNRDTEAF

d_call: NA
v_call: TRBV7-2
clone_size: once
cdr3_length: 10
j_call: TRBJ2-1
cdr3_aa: ACTGIGNEQF

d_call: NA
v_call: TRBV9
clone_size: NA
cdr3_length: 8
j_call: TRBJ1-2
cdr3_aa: ASSGGGYT

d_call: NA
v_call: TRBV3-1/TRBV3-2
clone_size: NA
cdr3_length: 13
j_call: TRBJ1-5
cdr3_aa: ASSLHRDGNQPQH

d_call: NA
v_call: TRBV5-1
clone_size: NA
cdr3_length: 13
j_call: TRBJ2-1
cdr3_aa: ASSSEGVGRDEQF

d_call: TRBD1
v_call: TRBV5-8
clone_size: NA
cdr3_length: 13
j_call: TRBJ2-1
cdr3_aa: ASSRGTGSYNEQF

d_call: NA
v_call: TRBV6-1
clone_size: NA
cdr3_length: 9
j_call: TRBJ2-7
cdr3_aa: ASSDPPEQY

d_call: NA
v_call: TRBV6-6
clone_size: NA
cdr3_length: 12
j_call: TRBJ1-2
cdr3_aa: ASTNPAGSNGYT

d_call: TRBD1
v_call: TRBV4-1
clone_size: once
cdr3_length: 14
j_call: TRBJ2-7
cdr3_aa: ASSPPSGQGAYEQY

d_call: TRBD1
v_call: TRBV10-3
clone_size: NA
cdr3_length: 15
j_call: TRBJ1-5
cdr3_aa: AIWGGRTGGPNQPQH

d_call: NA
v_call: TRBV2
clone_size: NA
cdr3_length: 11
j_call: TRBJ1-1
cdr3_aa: ASIGRGNTEAF

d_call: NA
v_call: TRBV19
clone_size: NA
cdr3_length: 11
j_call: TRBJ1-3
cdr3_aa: ASSMEDSHTIY

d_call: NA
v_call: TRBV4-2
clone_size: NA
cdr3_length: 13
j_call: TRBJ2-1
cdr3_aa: ASSQGRNSYNEQF

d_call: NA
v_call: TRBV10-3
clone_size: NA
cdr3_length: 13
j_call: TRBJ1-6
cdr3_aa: AIRGGRENNSPLH

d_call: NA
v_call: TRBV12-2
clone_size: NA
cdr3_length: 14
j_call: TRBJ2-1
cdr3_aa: ASRPPPPGVLGEQF

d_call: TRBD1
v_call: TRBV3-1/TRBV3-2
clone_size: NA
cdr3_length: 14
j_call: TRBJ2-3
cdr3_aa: ASSGRGQGNTDTQY

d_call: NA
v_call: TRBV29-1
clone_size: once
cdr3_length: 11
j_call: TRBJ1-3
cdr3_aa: SVARGSGNTIY

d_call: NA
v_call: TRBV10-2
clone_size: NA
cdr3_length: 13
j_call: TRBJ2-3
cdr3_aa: ASSLRMGDTDTQY

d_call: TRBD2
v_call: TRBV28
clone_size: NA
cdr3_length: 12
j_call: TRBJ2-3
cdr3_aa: ASSFLAGTDTQY

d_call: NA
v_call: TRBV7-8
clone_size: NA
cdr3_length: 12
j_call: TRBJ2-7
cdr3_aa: ASSTMQGRWEQY

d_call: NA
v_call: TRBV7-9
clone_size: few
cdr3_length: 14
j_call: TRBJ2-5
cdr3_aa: ASSRVVGNGMETQY